This is a list of T cell receptor beta chains from one sample in a study of early T cells in non-severe SARS-CoV-2 infection. Each CDR3 protein is one row after TCRdb ran MiXCR on the 5' RACE reads. The data hold approximately 98,000 distinct CDR3 sequences, with 9.5% to 13% observed a single time. The sample consisted of whole blood. The receptors were sampled from an adult who was a healthcare worker with PCR-confirmed SARS-CoV-2 infection or an uninfected control (not recorded which). Both conserved end residues are part of each CDR3. The order of the fields is V gene, clone size, J gene, D gene, CDR3 protein, CDR3 DNA. D genes are given only for firm matches. Size tells how often a clone was seen (once, few, many) or the class of an expanded clone, and some rows leave it out.

TRBV28	few	TRBJ2-7	TRBD1	CAIRSTGPYEQYF	TGTGCCATCAGATCGACAGGGCCGTACGAGCAGTACTTC
TRBV20-1	many	TRBJ2-2	TRBD2	CSASTGGNTGELFF	TGCAGTGCTAGTACGGGAGGGAACACCGGGGAGCTGTTTTTT
TRBV7-2	few	TRBJ2-1	-	CASSSRLLSPDEQFF	TGTGCCAGCAGCTCCAGACTCCTCAGTCCGGATGAGCAGTTCTTC
TRBV20-1	-	TRBJ2-5	-	CSVAPLGTFQETQYF	TGCAGTGTTGCACCCCTAGGGACCTTTCAAGAGACCCAGTACTTC
TRBV5-5	-	TRBJ2-5	-	CASSLVVTQYF	TGTGCCAGCAGCTTGGTGGTGACCCAGTACTTC
TRBV11-2	few	TRBJ1-3	-	CASSLLSAASGNTIYF	TGTGCCAGCAGCTTATTGAGCGCAGCTTCTGGAAACACCATATATTTT
TRBV29-1	-	TRBJ1-2	TRBD1	CSVDQGEANYGYTF	TGCAGCGTAGATCAGGGGGAGGCTAACTATGGCTACACCTTC
TRBV11-3	-	TRBJ2-3	-	CASSLDLAAQYF	TGTGCCAGCAGCTTAGATCTGGCCGCGCAGTATTTT
TRBV29-1	-	TRBJ2-5	-	CSVEEGPLAETQYF	TGCAGCGTTGAAGAGGGGCCCTTAGCGGAGACCCAGTACTTC
TRBV24-1	many	TRBJ1-5	-	CATSDTRTGNQPQHF	TGTGCCACCAGTGATACCCGGACAGGCAATCAGCCCCAGCATTTT
TRBV6-1	-	TRBJ2-2	TRBD2	CASSESGRNGGELFF	TGTGCCAGCAGTGAAAGCGGGAGAAACGGCGGGGAGCTGTTTTTT
TRBV20-1	few	TRBJ2-7	-	CSAWTGEQYF	TGCAGTGCGTGGACGGGCGAGCAGTACTTC
TRBV3-1	-	TRBJ2-1	TRBD2	CASSQEGLAPGEQFF	TGTGCCAGCAGCCAAGAGGGACTAGCTCCGGGTGAGCAGTTCTTC
TRBV11-3	few	TRBJ2-6	-	CASNSGGSGANVLTF	TGTGCCAGCAACTCAGGGGGGTCCGGGGCCAACGTCCTGACTTTC
TRBV18	few	TRBJ2-3	-	CASSPGGKADTDTQYF	TGTGCCAGCTCACCAGGAGGGAAGGCGGACACAGATACGCAGTATTTT
TRBV24-1	few	TRBJ2-4	-	CATSDAGAKNIQYF	TGTGCCACCAGTGATGCCGGGGCAAAAAACATTCAGTACTTC
TRBV28	few	TRBJ1-4	TRBD1	CAGSLRQGIREKLFF	TGTGCCGGCAGTTTAAGACAGGGTATACGGGAAAAACTGTTTTTT
TRBV30	-	TRBJ1-3	-	CAWTQGTGNTIYF	TGTGCCTGGACACAGGGAACTGGAAACACCATATATTTT
TRBV27	many	TRBJ1-2	-	CASSLSRWSPYGYTF	TGTGCCAGCAGTTTATCGAGGTGGAGTCCCTATGGCTACACCTTC
TRBV11-2	few	TRBJ2-7	TRBD2	CASSPRTSGYEQYF	TGTGCCAGCAGCCCCCGGACTAGCGGCTACGAGCAGTACTTC
TRBV10-3	-	TRBJ2-1	TRBD2	CAISDQREVGKNEQFF	TGTGCCATCAGTGATCAGCGGGAGGTAGGAAAGAATGAGCAGTTCTTC
TRBV14	-	TRBJ2-1	-	CASSHRTAYNEQFF	TGTGCCAGCAGCCACCGGACTGCGTACAATGAGCAGTTCTTC
TRBV29-1	-	TRBJ2-1	-	CSAQGRGPYNEQFF	TGCAGCGCCCAGGGCCGGGGACCCTACAATGAGCAGTTCTTC
TRBV19	-	TRBJ2-2	-	CASSGLAGSTGELFF	TGTGCCAGTTCGGGACTGGCCGGGAGCACCGGGGAGCTGTTTTTT
TRBV2	-	TRBJ1-2	-	CASSPRILETF	TGTGCCAGCAGCCCCCGGATCCTTGAAACCTTC
TRBV11-2	few	TRBJ2-3	TRBD2	CASSFVWFPGGGLNTQYF	TGTGCCAGCAGCTTTGTTTGGTTTCCGGGAGGGGGTCTAAATACGCAGTATTTT
TRBV19	few	TRBJ2-7	TRBD1	CASSDRETTYEQYF	TGTGCCAGTAGTGACAGGGAGACGACCTACGAGCAGTACTTC
TRBV5-1	-	TRBJ2-3	-	CASSLAAFTDTDTQYF	TGCGCCAGCAGCTTGGCCGCGTTCACAGACACAGATACGCAGTATTTT
TRBV29-1	-	TRBJ2-1	-	CSASGPYNEQFF	TGCAGCGCGTCGGGACCTTACAATGAGCAGTTCTTC
TRBV5-1	many	TRBJ2-7	-	CASSSNTGYGYEQYF	TGCGCCAGCAGCTCGAATACAGGGTATGGTTACGAGCAGTACTTC
TRBV7-9	-	TRBJ2-7	TRBD2	CASSLPQREGTYEQYF	TGTGCCAGCAGCCTACCTCAGCGGGAGGGAACCTACGAGCAGTACTTC
TRBV14	few	TRBJ2-2	-	CASSQVPGAITGELFF	TGTGCCAGCAGCCAAGTCCCGGGGGCGATCACCGGGGAGCTGTTTTTT
TRBV6-5	few	TRBJ2-5	-	CASSLWGETQYF	TGTGCCAGCAGTCTGTGGGGGGAGACCCAGTACTTC
TRBV29-1	few	TRBJ1-2	TRBD1	CSAKDRVDYGYTF	TGCAGCGCCAAAGACAGGGTGGACTATGGCTACACCTTC
TRBV3-1	many	TRBJ2-7	-	CASSQGRPGSYEQYF	TGTGCCAGCAGCCAAGGAAGGCCGGGATCCTACGAGCAGTACTTC
TRBV29-1	-	TRBJ1-2	TRBD1	CSVDTGQGYYGYTF	TGCAGCGTAGACACGGGACAGGGATACTATGGCTACACCTTC
TRBV10-3	few	TRBJ2-2	TRBD1	CAISGDPNRGDTGELFF	TGTGCCATCAGTGGGGATCCGAACAGGGGAGACACCGGGGAGCTGTTTTTT
TRBV30	-	TRBJ2-5	-	CAWSVYGGVQETQYF	TGTGCCTGGAGTGTATACGGGGGAGTCCAAGAGACCCAGTACTTC
TRBV20-1	few	TRBJ1-4	TRBD1	CSAMGSGQANEKLFF	TGCAGTGCCATGGGATCGGGACAGGCTAATGAAAAACTGTTTTTT
TRBV11-2	-	TRBJ2-4	-	CASSSMEKNIQYF	TGTGCCAGCAGCTCCATGGAAAAAAACATTCAGTACTTC
TRBV30	few	TRBJ1-1	-	CAWSHGSLEAFF	TGTGCCTGGAGTCACGGGAGCCTTGAAGCTTTCTTT
TRBV5-1	few	TRBJ1-1	TRBD1	CASSSGQGAYHEAFF	TGCGCCAGCAGCTCGGGACAGGGGGCCTACCATGAAGCTTTCTTT
TRBV6-5	many	TRBJ1-2	TRBD1	CASTRDRAGGGYTF	TGTGCCAGCACTCGGGACAGGGCAGGCGGTGGCTACACCTTC
TRBV15	few	TRBJ2-5	TRBD2	CATSRDLHRLAGSGRDETQYF	TGTGCCACCAGCAGAGATCTCCATCGACTAGCGGGTTCCGGCCGGGATGAGACCCAGTACTTC
TRBV15	many	TRBJ2-2	-	CATSRMDAVDTGELFF	TGTGCCACCAGCAGGATGGACGCGGTGGACACCGGGGAGCTGTTTTTT
TRBV5-4	many	TRBJ2-3	-	CASSFGGLSTDTQYF	TGTGCCAGCAGCTTCGGCGGTCTATCCACAGATACGCAGTATTTT
TRBV30	few	TRBJ2-3	-	CAWSVRSDTQYF	TGTGCCTGGAGTGTACGGTCGGATACGCAGTATTTT
TRBV7-9	many	TRBJ1-1	-	CASSLAKDAGTEAFF	TGTGCCAGCAGCTTAGCAAAGGACGCAGGCACTGAAGCTTTCTTT
TRBV9	-	TRBJ2-2	-	CASKSGTLNTGELFF	TGTGCCAGCAAGAGTGGGACATTGAACACCGGGGAGCTGTTTTTT
TRBV5-5	many	TRBJ2-6	-	CASSAWTRPIPLSGANVLTF	TGTGCCAGCAGCGCCTGGACGAGGCCCATTCCTCTTTCTGGGGCCAACGTCCTGACTTTC
TRBV11-2	-	TRBJ2-1	-	CASSPVDSSYEQFF	TGTGCCAGCAGCCCGGTCGATTCATCGTATGAGCAGTTCTTC
TRBV7-3	-	TRBJ1-3	-	CASSPMAGNTIYF	TGTGCCAGCAGCCCTATGGCGGGAAACACCATATATTTT
TRBV3-1	-	TRBJ2-1	TRBD1	CASSPTGAVRDEQFF	TGTGCCAGCAGCCCTACAGGGGCCGTACGGGATGAGCAGTTCTTC
TRBV5-5	once	TRBJ2-7	TRBD2	CASSLLAAVSYEQYF	TGTGCCAGCAGTTTACTAGCGGCGGTCTCCTACGAGCAGTACTTC
TRBV7-6	many	TRBJ2-1	-	CASSPPPGAFNEQFF	TGTGCCAGCAGCCCCCCTCCGGGAGCTTTCAATGAGCAGTTCTTC
TRBV12-3/TRBV12-4	-	TRBJ1-3	TRBD1	CASSLDRVSGNTIYF	TGTGCCAGCAGCCTTGACAGGGTCTCTGGAAACACCATATATTTT
TRBV9	-	TRBJ2-7	-	CASSGNSYEQYF	TGTGCCAGCAGCGGAAACTCCTACGAGCAGTACTTC
TRBV27	-	TRBJ1-1	-	CASSYRMNTEAFF	TGTGCCAGCAGCTACAGGATGAACACTGAAGCTTTCTTT
TRBV5-1	few	TRBJ1-1	-	CASSLGLGDEAFF	TGCGCCAGCAGCTTGGGGCTGGGGGATGAAGCTTTCTTT
TRBV20-1	few	TRBJ2-3	TRBD2	CSAQTMGTSWSGRSTQYF	TGCAGTGCTCAGACGATGGGGACTAGCTGGTCAGGGCGAAGTACGCAGTATTTT